The 5 T cell receptor beta chains below were found in one sample sequenced in a study of OX40 agonist ivuxolimab in advanced cancers. Sequencing was performed with immunoSEQ multiplex PCR; in TCRdb, only in-frame clones are kept and a portion is missing. The sample shows about 64,000 clones, approximately 78% of them seen only once. The specimen was CD4+ or CD8+ T cells sorted from blood, collected in a trial of the OX40 agonist ivuxolimab. These receptors all come from an adult with an advanced solid tumor such as melanoma, head and neck, liver or kidney cancer.

This rearrangement joins TRBV19 to TRBJ1-5; D possibly corresponds to TRBD1 (6 bases). CDR3 size: 17 residues. Trimming took off 7 bases at V and 4 bases at J, with 23 bases between the two ends. Germline values: CDR1 LNHDA, CDR2 SQIVND (reference sequence). The CDR3 DNA reads as TGTGCCAGTAACCCCAGGGGTACAGTAAGGGTTAATCAGCCCCAGCATTTT. This translates into CASNPRGTVRVNQPQHF.

This rearrangement joins TRBV7-6 to TRBJ2-1; D uncertain. CDR3 length equals 14 residues. Germline CDR1 is SGHVS and CDR2 is FNYEAQ. Trimming cost V 5 bases and J 12 bases, with 20 bases left between them. Here the CDR3 reads CASSPPGGGVSQFF. Here the CDR3 DNA reads TGTGCCAGCAGCCCCCCGGGCGGTGGGGTCTCGCAGTTCTTC.

The chain employs TRBV5-1 and TRBJ1-2; maybe TRBD1 (6 bases). The germline V gene has CDR1 SGHRS and CDR2 YFSETQ. The ends were cut back, 3 bases at V and 6 bases at J, with 15 bases in the middle. The CDR3 runs to 14 residues. The CDR3 sequence: CASSSLQGGDGYTF. CDR3 bases: TGCGCCAGCAGCTCCCTACAGGGAGGTGATGGCTACACCTTC.

This chain's CDR3 is CASSLEIAGGYNEQFF. The CDR3 DNA reads as TGCGCCAGCAGCTTGGAAATCGCGGGAGGTTACAATGAGCAGTTCTTC. J is TRBJ2-1 and V is TRBV5-1, with 8 positions matching TRBD2. Germline CDR1 is SGHRS and CDR2 is YFSETQ. With V trimmed by 0 bases and J by 4 bases, 6 bases remained unmatched. CDR3 length: 16 residues.

This chain links TRBV7-9 with TRBJ1-4, with 9 bases that match TRBD1. This CDR3 has 14 amino acids. Germline loops: CDR1 SEHNR, CDR2 FQNEAQ (reference sequence). After removal of 5 bases from V and 8 bases from J, the junction contained 6 bases not matched to a gene. Written as DNA, the CDR3 is TGTGCCAGCAGCCCGGACAGGGGAGGAGAAAAACTGTTTTTT. Amino acid sequence: CASSPDRGGEKLFF.